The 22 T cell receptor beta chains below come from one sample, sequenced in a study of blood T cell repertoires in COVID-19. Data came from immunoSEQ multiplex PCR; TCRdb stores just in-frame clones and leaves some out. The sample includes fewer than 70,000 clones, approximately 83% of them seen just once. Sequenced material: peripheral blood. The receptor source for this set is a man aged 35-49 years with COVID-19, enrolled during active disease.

The DNA of the CDR3 is TGTGCCAGCAGCCTCGTAGGCGGGGGCGAGGTCTCAAGCAATCAGCCCCAGCATTTT. It translates to CASSLVGGGEVSSNQPQHF. The chain employs TRBV5-6 and TRBJ1-5; TRBD1 might be the D (6 bases). The CDR3 spans 19 residues. Germline loops: CDR1 SGHDT, CDR2 YYEEEE. Trimming took off 4 bases at V and 1 base at J, with 24 bases between the two ends.

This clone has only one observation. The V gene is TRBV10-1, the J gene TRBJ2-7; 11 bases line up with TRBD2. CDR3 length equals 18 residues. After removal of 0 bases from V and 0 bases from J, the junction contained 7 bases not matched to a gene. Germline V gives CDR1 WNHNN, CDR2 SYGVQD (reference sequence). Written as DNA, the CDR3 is TGCGCCAGCAGTGAGTCGGTACTAGCGGGGGCCTTCTCCTACGAGCAGTACTTC. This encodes CASSESVLAGAFSYEQYF.

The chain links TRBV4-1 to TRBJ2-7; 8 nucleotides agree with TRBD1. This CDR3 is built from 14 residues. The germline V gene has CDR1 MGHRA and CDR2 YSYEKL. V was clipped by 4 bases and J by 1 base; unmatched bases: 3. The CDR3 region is CASSPGQESYEQYF. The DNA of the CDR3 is TGCGCCAGCAGCCCGGGACAGGAATCCTACGAGCAGTACTTC.

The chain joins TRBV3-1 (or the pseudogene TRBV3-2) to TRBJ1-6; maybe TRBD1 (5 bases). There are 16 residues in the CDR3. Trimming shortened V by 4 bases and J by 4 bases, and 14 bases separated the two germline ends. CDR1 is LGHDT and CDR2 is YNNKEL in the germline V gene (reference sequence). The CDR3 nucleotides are TGTGCCAGCAGCCGTACGACAGTCCCTTATAATTCACCCCTCCACTTT. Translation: CASSRTTVPYNSPLHF.

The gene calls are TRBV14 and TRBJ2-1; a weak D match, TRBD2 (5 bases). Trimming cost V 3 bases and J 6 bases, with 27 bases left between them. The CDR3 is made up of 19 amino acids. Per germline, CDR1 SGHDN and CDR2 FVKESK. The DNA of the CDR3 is TGTGCCAGCAGCCACCCGGGGTCTTTTATACCCCCTAGAACCAATGAGCAGTTCTTC. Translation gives CASSHPGSFIPPRTNEQFF.

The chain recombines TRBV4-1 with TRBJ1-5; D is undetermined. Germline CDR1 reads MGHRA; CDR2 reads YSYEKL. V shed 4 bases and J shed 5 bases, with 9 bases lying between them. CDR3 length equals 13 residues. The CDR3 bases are TGCGCCAGCAGCCGCTGGAGGGATCAGCCCCAGCATTTT. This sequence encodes CASSRWRDQPQHF.

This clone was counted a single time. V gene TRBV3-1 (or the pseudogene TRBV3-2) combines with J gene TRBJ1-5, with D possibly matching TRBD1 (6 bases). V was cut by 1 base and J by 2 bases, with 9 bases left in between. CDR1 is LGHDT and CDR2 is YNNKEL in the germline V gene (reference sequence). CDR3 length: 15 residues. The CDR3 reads CASSQGTVGNQPQHF. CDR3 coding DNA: TGTGCCAGCAGCCAAGGGACAGTAGGCAATCAGCCCCAGCATTTT.

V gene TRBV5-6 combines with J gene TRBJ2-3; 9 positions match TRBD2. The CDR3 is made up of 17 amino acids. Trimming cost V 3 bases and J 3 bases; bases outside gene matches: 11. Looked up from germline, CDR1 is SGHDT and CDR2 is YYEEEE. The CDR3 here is CASSSGLAGSLTDTQYF. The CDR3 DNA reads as TGTGCCAGCAGCTCCGGGCTAGCGGGGAGCCTAACAGATACGCAGTATTTT.

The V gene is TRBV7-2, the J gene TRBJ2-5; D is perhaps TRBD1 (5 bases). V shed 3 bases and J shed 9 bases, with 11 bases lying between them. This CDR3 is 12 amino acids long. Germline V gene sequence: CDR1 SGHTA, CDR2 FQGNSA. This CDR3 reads CASSLGLSAQYF. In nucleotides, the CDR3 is TGTGCCAGCAGCTTGGGGCTCTCGGCCCAGTACTTC.

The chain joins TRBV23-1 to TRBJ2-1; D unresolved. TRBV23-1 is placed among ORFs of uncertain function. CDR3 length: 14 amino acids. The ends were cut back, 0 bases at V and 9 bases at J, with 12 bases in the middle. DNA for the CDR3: TGCGCCAGCAGTCAATCCACGCGGTTGAGTGAGCAGTTCTTC. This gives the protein CASSQSTRLSEQFF.

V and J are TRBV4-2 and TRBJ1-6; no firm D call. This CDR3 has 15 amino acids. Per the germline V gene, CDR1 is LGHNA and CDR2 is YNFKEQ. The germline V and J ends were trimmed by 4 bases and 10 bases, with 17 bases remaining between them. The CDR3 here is CASSPVARRESPLHF. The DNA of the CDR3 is TGTGCCAGCAGCCCCGTGGCCAGGCGGGAATCACCCCTCCACTTT.

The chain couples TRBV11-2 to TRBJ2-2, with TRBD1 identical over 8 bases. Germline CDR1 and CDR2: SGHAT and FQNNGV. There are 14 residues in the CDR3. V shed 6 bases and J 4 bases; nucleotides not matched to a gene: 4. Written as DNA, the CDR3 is TGTGCCAGCAGTAAGGGACAGGCCACCGGGGAGCTGTTTTTT. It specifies CASSKGQATGELFF.

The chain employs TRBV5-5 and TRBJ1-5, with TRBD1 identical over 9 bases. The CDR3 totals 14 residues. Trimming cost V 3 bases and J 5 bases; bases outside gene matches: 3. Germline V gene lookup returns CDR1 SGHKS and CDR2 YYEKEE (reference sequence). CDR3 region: CASSSRDRDQPQHF. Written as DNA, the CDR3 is TGTGCCAGCAGCTCCCGGGACAGGGATCAGCCCCAGCATTTT.

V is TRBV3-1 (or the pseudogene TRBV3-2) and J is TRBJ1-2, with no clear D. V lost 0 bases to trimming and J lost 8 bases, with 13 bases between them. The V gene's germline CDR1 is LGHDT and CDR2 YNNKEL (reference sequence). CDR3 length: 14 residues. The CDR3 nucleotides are TGTGCCAGCAGCCAAGATACCAACGGGGAAGGCTACACCTTC. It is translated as CASSQDTNGEGYTF.

The CDR3 sequence is CASSLAGQSGEQYF. CDR3 DNA sequence: TGCGCCAGCAGCTTGGCCGGGCAGTCGGGGGAGCAGTACTTC. The V call is TRBV5-1, the J call TRBJ2-7, with a possible D match to TRBD2 (5 bases). The germline V and J ends were trimmed by 0 bases and 7 bases, with 14 bases remaining between them. Germline CDR1 is SGHRS and CDR2 is YFSETQ. The CDR3 is 14 amino acids.

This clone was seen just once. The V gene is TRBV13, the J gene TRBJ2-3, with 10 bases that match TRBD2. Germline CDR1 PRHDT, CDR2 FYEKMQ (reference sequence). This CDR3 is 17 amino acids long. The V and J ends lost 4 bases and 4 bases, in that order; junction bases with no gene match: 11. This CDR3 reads CASSSLLAGFTADTQYF. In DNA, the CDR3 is TGTGCCAGCAGCTCGTTACTAGCGGGGTTTACCGCAGATACGCAGTATTTT.

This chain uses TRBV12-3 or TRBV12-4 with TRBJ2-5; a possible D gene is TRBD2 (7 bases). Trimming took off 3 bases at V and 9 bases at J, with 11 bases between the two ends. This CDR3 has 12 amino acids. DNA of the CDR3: TGTGCCAGCAGTTTGGGGGAGGGGGCCCAGTACTTC. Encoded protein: CASSLGEGAQYF.

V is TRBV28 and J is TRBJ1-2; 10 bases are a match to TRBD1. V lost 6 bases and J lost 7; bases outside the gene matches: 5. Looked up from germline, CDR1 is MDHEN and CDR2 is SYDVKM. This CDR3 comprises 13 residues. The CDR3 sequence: CASRGTGEVGYTF. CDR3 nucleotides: TGTGCCAGCAGAGGGACAGGGGAGGTTGGCTACACCTTC.

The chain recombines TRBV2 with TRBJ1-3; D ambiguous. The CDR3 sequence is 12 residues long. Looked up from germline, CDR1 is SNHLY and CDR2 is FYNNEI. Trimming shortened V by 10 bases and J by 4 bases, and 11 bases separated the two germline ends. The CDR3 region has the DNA TGTGCCATCGTAGGAGTCGGAAACACCATATATTTT. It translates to CAIVGVGNTIYF.

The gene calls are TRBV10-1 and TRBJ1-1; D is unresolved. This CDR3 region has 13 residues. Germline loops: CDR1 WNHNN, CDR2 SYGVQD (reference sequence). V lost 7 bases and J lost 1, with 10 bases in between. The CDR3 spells CASTEGQNTEAFF. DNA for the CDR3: TGCGCCAGCACCGAGGGTCAGAACACTGAAGCTTTCTTT.

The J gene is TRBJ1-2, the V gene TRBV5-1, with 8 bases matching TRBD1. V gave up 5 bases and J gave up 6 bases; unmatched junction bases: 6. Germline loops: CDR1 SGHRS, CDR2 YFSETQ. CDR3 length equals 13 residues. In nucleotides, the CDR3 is TGCGCCAGCAGTCCGACAGGGGTGCATGGCTACACCTTC. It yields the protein CASSPTGVHGYTF.

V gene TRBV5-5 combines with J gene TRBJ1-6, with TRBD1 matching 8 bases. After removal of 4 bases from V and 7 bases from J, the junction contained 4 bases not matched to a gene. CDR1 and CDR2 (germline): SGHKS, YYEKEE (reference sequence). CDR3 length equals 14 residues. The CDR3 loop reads CASSRTGQNSPLHF. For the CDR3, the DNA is TGTGCCAGCAGCCGGACAGGGCAGAATTCACCCCTCCACTTT.